Listed here are 16 T cell receptor beta chains from one sample, sequenced in a study of T cell clonotyping in hematopoietic cell transplantation (dated by TCRdb to about 2021). What this sample's time point label stands for: recipient sample about 28 days before transplant, after cytoreduction. Receptor amplification or capture employed the immunoSEQ multiplex PCR assay. The table was pulled from immuneACCESS by TCRdb, which kept in-frame rearrangements only. Such tables lose some clones; where checked, under half of the loss comes from unresolved V genes, and the rest has no known cause. The sample table records about 38,000 clones; 95% of these occur just once. The biggest ten clones account for around 1.5% of the sample. Material: peripheral blood mononuclear cells, obtained before stem cell transplant. These receptors all stem from a man aged 40-49 years with chronic myeloid leukemia. Some clones in this sample may be carry-over from other donors' samples.

The chain recombines TRBV9 with TRBJ1-3; D might be TRBD1 (5 bases). Germline V gives CDR1 SGDLS, CDR2 YYNGEE. The CDR3 is made up of 15 amino acids. Trimming left V 4 bases short and J 6 bases short, with 17 bases between. In DNA, the CDR3 is TGTGCCAGCAGCCCCTACTCAGACAGCAAAAACACCATATATTTT. This sequence encodes CASSPYSDSKNTIYF.

V is TRBV11-1 and J is TRBJ2-3; tentatively, D is TRBD2 (5 bases). Germline CDR1 SGHAT, CDR2 FQDESV (reference sequence). The CDR3 sequence is 16 residues long. V was shortened by 3 bases and J by 0 bases, with 13 bases between the two germline ends. The CDR3 here is CASSFRRASSTDTQYF. The CDR3 DNA sequence: TGTGCCAGCAGCTTCAGGCGGGCCTCTAGCACAGATACGCAGTATTTT.

This chain joins TRBV19 and TRBJ1-5, with D possibly matching TRBD1 (5 bases). This CDR3 is built from 15 residues. The germline V gene encodes CDR1 LNHDA and CDR2 SQIVND (reference sequence). V lost 3 bases and J 4 bases, leaving 13 bases between the germline ends. In nucleotides, the CDR3 is TGTGCCAGTAGTATTTGGGGGACGGGAAATCAGCCCCAGCATTTT. This gives the protein CASSIWGTGNQPQHF. The complete variable domain, with remaining parts taken from reference TRBV19 and TRBJ1-5, reads DGGITQSPKYLFRKEGQNVTLSCEQNLNHDAMYWYRQDPGQGLRLIYYSQIVNDFQKGDIAEGYSVSREKKESFPLTVTSAQKNPTAFYLCASSIWGTGNQPQHFGDGTRLSIL.

Only one count was recorded for this clone. J is TRBJ2-5 and V is TRBV29-1; 10 bases align to TRBD2. From germline, CDR1 is SQVTM and CDR2 ANQGSEA. The CDR3 is 15 amino acids. The trim removed 0 bases at V and 4 bases at J, leaving 5 bases unmatched. The CDR3 DNA follows: TGCAGCGTTGAAGATCCTAGCGGGGGACGAGAGACCCAGTACTTC. Translation gives CSVEDPSGGRETQYF.

The chain is built from TRBV28 and TRBJ2-2; TRBD2 agrees at 8 bases. Germline V gives CDR1 MDHEN, CDR2 SYDVKM. J lost 3 bases, V lost 8 bases, and 8 bases had no gene match. The CDR3 spans 15 residues. CDR3 protein: CASYPGGVYTGELFF. The DNA for the CDR3 is TGTGCCAGCTACCCGGGGGGGGTGTACACCGGGGAGCTGTTTTTT.

The chain employs TRBV6-4 and TRBJ1-6, with D perhaps TRBD1 (5 bases). Germline lookup yields CDR1 MRHNA and CDR2 SNTAGT. Trimming shortened V by 0 bases and J by 9 bases, and 6 bases separated the two germline ends. The CDR3 spans 13 residues. The CDR3 region is CASSDSGTSPLHF. CDR3 DNA sequence: TGTGCCAGCAGTGACTCCGGGACTTCACCCCTCCACTTT.

The chain employs TRBV30 and TRBJ2-7; weak D call: TRBD2 (6 bases). The CDR3 runs to 17 residues. CDR1 and CDR2 (germline): GTSNPN, SVGIG (reference sequence). Trimming pared 2 bases from V and 5 bases from J, leaving 25 bases between. The CDR3 is CAWSYPPGLLLRDEQYF. Here the CDR3 DNA reads TGTGCCTGGAGTTATCCCCCGGGACTTCTCCTTCGGGACGAGCAGTACTTC.

The gene calls are TRBV7-9 and TRBJ2-5; tentatively, D is TRBD2 (5 bases). The germline gives CDR1 SEHNR, CDR2 FQNEAQ (reference sequence). Trimming left V 6 bases short and J 4 bases short, with 18 bases between. The CDR3 has 15 amino acids. DNA for the CDR3: TGTGCCAGCAGTTCGGGATACCAAGTCGGAGAGACCCAGTACTTC. The encoded protein is CASSSGYQVGETQYF.

This chain links TRBV11-2 with TRBJ1-2, with unresolved D. This CDR3 region has 12 residues. Germline-derived CDR1 and CDR2 are SGHAT and FQNNGV. The V gene lost 4 bases and the J gene lost 4 bases, with 7 bases spanning the gap. CDR3 bases: TGTGCCAGCAGCTCCGACGGCTATGGCTACACCTTC. Its protein is CASSSDGYGYTF.

This chain uses TRBV29-1 with TRBJ1-2; tentatively, D is TRBD1 (5 bases). Germline V lookup: CDR1 SQVTM, CDR2 ANQGSEA. Trimming cost V 1 base and J 4 bases, with 10 bases left between them. CDR3 length: 13 amino acids. CDR3 amino acids: CSVEGGGGYGYTF. CDR3 coding DNA: TGCAGCGTTGAAGGGGGGGGAGGCTATGGCTACACCTTC.

The rearrangement joins TRBV6-5 to TRBJ1-3; D perhaps matches TRBD1 (5 bases). Trimming shortened V by 4 bases and J by 4 bases, and 14 bases separated the two germline ends. The germline CDR1 and CDR2 sequences are MNHEY and SVGAGI. This CDR3 is built from 15 residues. The CDR3, as DNA: TGTGCCAGCAGTTGGGGCAGGGAGAGAGGAAACACCATATATTTT. As protein: CASSWGRERGNTIYF.

V and J are TRBV21-1 and TRBJ2-7; TRBD1, as called in the table, went unchecked against the DNA. TRBV21-1 is tagged as a pseudogene. This CDR3 is 15 amino acids long. In DNA, the CDR3 is TGTGCCAGCAGCAAAGTTGAATACAGTACCTCCGAGCAGTACTTC. This translates into CASSKVEYSTSEQYF.

The chain carries TRBV11-2 and TRBJ2-5, with 9 nucleotides matching TRBD1. CDR1 SGHAT and CDR2 FQNNGV come from the germline V gene. J gave up 3 bases and V 5 bases, and 4 bases lay outside the gene matches. CDR3 length: 14 residues. DNA for the CDR3: TGTGCCAGCAGCCTCCGGGACAGGGAAGAGACCCAGTACTTC. Its protein is CASSLRDREETQYF.

The chain joins TRBV18 to TRBJ1-3; 10 nucleotides line up with TRBD1. J was trimmed by 4 bases and V by 2 bases; bases with no gene match: 8. Germline CDR1 KGHSH, CDR2 LQKENI. This CDR3 comprises 17 residues. The CDR3 nucleotides are TGTGCCAGCTCACCAAGACAGGGGGCAAAATCGGGAAACACCATATATTTT. Translated: CASSPRQGAKSGNTIYF.

The chain carries TRBV30 and TRBJ1-2, with D uncertain. Looked up from germline, CDR1 is GTSNPN and CDR2 is SVGIG (reference sequence). The CDR3 totals 12 residues. V lost 0 bases and J 6 bases, leaving 8 bases between the germline ends. Here the CDR3 reads CAWSVQRNGYTF. As DNA, the CDR3 is TGTGCCTGGAGTGTACAGAGGAATGGCTACACCTTC.

The genes are TRBV19 and TRBJ1-5; D is unclear. The V end was cut by 3 bases, the J end by 6 bases, with 27 bases between. The CDR3 extends over 19 amino acids. Germline lookup yields CDR1 LNHDA and CDR2 SQIVND (reference sequence). The CDR3 sequence is CASSIPPQRASIQVQPQHF. Written as DNA, the CDR3 is TGTGCCAGTAGTATTCCCCCCCAGAGGGCGTCGATCCAAGTTCAGCCCCAGCATTTT.